The source of this T cell receptor beta chain is a study of blood T cells in healthy people across ages. The study's findings and limits: Long-lived donors had more naive CD4+ cells and higher diversity than aged donors. It was found that TCR beta diversity correlated strongly with the percentage of naive T cells. Per million T cells, TCR beta diversity dropped about linearly as age rose.

It was with a sample-barcoded 5' primer and a J-beta primer mix that a second PCR of roughly 7 to 12 cycles was run. TCRdb called the 5' RACE reads again in MiXCR, with one record for every CDR3 protein. This repertoire shows around 1,100,000 distinct CDR3 sequences, around two fifths found once; its top ten account for under 15%. As concerns this clonotype: The antigen is not known.

The trim removed 2 bases at V and 0 bases at J, leaving 7 bases unmatched. The CDR3 covers 17 residues. The germline CDR1 and CDR2 sequences are SGHTA and FQGNSA. Researchers collected around 11 milliliters of peripheral blood from every single donor. The J gene is TRBJ1-1, the V gene TRBV7-2, with 9 bases identical to TRBD1. This TCR derives from a man younger than 35 in good health. Sequenced material: blood. In DNA, the CDR3 is TGTGCCAGCAGCTTACCCGACAGGGGGGATCTGAACACTGAAGCTTTCTTT. Translation gives CASSLPDRGDLNTEAFF.